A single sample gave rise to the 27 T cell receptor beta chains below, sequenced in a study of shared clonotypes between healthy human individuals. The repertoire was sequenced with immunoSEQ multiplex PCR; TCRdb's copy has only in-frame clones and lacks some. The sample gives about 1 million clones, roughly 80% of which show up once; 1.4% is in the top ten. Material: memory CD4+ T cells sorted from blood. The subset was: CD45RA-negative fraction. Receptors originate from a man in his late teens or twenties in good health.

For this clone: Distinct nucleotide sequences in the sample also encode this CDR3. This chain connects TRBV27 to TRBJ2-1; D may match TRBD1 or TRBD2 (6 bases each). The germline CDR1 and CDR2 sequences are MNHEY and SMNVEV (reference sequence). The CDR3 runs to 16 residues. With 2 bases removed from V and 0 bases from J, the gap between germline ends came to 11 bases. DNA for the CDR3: TGTGCCAGCAGTTTAAGGAGGGGGAGCTCCTACAATGAGCAGTTCTTC. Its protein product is CASSLRRGSSYNEQFF.

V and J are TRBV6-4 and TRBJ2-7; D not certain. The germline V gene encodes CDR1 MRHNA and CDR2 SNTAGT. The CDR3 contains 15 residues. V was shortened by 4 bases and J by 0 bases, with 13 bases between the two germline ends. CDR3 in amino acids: CASSAPTSSSYEQYF. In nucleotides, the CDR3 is TGTGCCAGCAGTGCGCCCACTTCGAGCTCCTACGAGCAGTACTTC.

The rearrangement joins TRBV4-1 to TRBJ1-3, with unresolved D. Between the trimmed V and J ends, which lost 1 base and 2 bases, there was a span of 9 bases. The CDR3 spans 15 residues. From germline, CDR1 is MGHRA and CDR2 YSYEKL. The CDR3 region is CASSQADGTGNTIYF. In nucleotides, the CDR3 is TGCGCCAGCAGCCAAGCCGACGGAACTGGAAACACCATATATTTT.

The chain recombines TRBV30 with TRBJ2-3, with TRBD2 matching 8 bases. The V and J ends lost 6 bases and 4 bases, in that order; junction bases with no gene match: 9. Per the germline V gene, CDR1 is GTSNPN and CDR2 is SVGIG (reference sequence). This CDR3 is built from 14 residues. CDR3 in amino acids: CACPSSGGPDTQYF. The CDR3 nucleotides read TGTGCCTGCCCCTCCTCGGGAGGGCCAGATACGCAGTATTTT.

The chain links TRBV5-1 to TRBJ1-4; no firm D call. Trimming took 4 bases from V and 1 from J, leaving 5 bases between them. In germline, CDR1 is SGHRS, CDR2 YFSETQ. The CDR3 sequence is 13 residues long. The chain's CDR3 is CASSRGTNEKLFF. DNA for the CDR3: TGCGCCAGCAGCCGGGGAACTAATGAAAAACTGTTTTTT.

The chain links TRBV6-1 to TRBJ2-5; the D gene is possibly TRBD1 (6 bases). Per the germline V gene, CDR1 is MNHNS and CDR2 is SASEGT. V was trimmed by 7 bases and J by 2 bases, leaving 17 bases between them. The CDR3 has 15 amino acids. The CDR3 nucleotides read TGTGCCAGCAACGTCGGGGTAAGGGGGCAAGAGACCCAGTACTTC. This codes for CASNVGVRGQETQYF.

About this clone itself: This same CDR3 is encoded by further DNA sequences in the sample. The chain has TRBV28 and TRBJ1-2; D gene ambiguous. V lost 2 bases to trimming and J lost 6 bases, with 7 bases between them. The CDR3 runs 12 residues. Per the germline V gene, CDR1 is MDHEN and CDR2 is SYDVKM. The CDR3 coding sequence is TGTGCCAGCAGTTTAGGTTCGCATGGCTACACCTTC. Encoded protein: CASSLGSHGYTF.

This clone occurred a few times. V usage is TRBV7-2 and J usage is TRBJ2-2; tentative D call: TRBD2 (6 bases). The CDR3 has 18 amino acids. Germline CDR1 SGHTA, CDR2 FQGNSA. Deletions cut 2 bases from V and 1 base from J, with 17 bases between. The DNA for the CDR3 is TGTGCCAGCAGCTTAAGGCCTAGCGCCCTACTGAACACCGGGGAGCTGTTTTTT. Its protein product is CASSLRPSALLNTGELFF.

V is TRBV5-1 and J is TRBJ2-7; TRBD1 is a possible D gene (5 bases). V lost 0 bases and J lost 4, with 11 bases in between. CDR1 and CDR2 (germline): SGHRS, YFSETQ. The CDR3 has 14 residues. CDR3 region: CASSLDRSNYEQYF. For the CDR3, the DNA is TGCGCCAGCAGCTTGGACAGGTCTAATTACGAGCAGTACTTC.

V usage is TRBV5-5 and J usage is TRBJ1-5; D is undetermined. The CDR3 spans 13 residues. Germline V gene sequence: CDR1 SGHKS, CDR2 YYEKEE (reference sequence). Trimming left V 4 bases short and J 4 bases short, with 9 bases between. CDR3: CASSPLPNQPQHF. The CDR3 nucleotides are TGTGCCAGCAGCCCTTTGCCGAATCAGCCCCAGCATTTT.

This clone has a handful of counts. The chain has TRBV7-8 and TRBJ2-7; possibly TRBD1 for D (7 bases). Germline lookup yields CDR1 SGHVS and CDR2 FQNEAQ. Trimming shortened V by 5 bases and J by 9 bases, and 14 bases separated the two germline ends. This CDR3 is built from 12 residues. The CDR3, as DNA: TGTGCCAGCAGCGCCTACAGGGGAGGGCAGTACTTC. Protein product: CASSAYRGGQYF.

DNA for the CDR3: TGTGCCAGCAGCCCCCCTTCGGACAGGGTGGAAGATGGCTACACCTTC. The encoded protein is CASSPPSDRVEDGYTF. The V gene is TRBV2, the J gene TRBJ1-2; 8 bases line up with TRBD1. CDR3 length equals 16 residues. The V and J ends lost 6 bases and 6 bases, in that order; junction bases with no gene match: 15. Germline V gene data show CDR1 as SNHLY and CDR2 as FYNNEI.

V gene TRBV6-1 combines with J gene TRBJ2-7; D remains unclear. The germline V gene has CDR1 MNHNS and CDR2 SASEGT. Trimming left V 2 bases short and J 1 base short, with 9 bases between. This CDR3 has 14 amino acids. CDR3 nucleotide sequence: TGTGCCAGCAGTGAACGGTTCACATCCTACGAGCAGTACTTC. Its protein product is CASSERFTSYEQYF.

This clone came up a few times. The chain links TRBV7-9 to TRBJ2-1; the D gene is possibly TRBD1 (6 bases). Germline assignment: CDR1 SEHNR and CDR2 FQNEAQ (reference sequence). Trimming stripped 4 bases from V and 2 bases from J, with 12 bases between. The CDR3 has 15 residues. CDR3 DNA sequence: TGTGCCAGCAGCTCAGGGGCCGTAACCTACAATGAGCAGTTCTTC. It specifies CASSSGAVTYNEQFF.

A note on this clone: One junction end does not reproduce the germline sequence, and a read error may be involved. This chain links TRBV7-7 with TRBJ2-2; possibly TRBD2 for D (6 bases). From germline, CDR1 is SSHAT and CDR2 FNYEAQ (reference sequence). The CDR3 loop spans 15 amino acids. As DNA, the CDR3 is TGTGCTAGCAGCTTAGGAGGGGACCGGAACGGGGAGCTGTTTTTT. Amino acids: CASSLGGDRNGELFF.

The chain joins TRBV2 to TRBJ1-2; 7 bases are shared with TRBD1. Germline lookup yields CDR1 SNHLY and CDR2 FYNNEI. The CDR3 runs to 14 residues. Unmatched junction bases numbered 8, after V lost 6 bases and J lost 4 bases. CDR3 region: CASSDRQGSYGYTF. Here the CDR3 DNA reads TGTGCCAGCAGCGACAGACAGGGATCCTATGGCTACACCTTC.

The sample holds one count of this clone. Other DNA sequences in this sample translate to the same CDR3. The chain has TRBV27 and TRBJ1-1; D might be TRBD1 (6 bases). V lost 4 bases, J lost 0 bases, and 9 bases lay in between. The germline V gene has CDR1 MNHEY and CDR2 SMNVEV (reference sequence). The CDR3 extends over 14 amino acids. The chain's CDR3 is CASSSQGMNTEAFF. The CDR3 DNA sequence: TGTGCCAGCAGTTCCCAGGGGATGAACACTGAAGCTTTCTTT.

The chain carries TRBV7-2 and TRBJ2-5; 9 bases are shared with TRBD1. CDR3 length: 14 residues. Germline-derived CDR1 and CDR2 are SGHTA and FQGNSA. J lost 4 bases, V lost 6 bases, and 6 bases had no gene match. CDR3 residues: CASSFDRGIETQYF. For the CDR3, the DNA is TGTGCCAGCAGTTTTGACAGGGGGATAGAGACCCAGTACTTC.

CDR3 amino acids: CATSRGPGPYEQYF. In DNA, the CDR3 is TGTGCCACCAGCAGAGGCCCGGGGCCCTACGAGCAGTACTTC. The chain employs TRBV15 and TRBJ2-7; D is perhaps TRBD1 or TRBD2 (5 bases each). CDR3 size: 14 residues. V lost 1 base, J lost 2 bases, and 9 bases lay in between. The germline V gene has CDR1 LNHNV and CDR2 YYDKDF (reference sequence). Filled out from reference TRBV15 and TRBJ2-7, the complete variable domain reads DAMVIQNPRYQVTQFGKPVTLSCSQTLNHNVMYWYQQKSSQAPKLLFHYYDKDFNNEADTPDNFQSRRPNTSFCFLDIRSPGLGDTAMYLCATSRGPGPYEQYFGPGTRLTVT.

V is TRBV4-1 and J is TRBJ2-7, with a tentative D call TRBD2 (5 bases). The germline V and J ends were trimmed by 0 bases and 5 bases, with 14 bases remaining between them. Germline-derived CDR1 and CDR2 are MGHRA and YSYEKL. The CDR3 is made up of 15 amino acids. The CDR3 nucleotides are TGCGCCAGCAGCCAAGAGGAGGTTGGGTGGGACGAGCAGTACTTC. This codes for CASSQEEVGWDEQYF.

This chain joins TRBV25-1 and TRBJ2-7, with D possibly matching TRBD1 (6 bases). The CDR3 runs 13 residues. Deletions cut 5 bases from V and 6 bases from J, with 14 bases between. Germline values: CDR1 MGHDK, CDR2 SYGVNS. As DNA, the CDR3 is TGTGCCAGCAGTAGAACAGGGCTGGGCGAGCAGTACTTC. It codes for CASSRTGLGEQYF.

The DNA for the CDR3 is TGTGCCAGCAGTGATAAAACGGGAAGGTACAATGAGCAGTTCTTC. This encodes CASSDKTGRYNEQFF. This rearrangement joins TRBV2 to TRBJ2-1; TRBD2 might be the D (5 bases). V was trimmed by 3 bases and J by 4 bases, leaving 13 bases between them. The CDR3 runs 15 residues. Germline CDR1 and CDR2: SNHLY and FYNNEI.

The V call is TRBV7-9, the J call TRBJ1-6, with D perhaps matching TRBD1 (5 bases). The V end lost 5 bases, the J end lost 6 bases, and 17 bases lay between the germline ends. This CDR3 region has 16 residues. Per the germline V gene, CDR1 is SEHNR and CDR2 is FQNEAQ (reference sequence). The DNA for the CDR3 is TGTGCCAGCAGCCCTGCCCTTTGGGGGGTTAATTCACCCCTCCACTTT. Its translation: CASSPALWGVNSPLHF.

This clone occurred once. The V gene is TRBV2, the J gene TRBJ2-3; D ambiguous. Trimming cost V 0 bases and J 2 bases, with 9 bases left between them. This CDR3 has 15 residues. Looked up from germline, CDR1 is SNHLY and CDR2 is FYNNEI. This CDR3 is CASSEAKLNTDTQYF. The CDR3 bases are TGTGCCAGCAGTGAAGCAAAGCTAAACACAGATACGCAGTATTTT.

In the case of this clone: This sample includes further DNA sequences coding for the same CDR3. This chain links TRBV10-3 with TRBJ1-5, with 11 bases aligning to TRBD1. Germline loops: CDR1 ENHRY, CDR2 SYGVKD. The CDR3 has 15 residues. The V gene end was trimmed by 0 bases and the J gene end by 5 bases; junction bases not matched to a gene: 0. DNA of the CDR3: TGTGCCATCAGTGAGTCGGGACAGGGGGATCAGCCCCAGCATTTT. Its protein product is CAISESGQGDQPQHF.

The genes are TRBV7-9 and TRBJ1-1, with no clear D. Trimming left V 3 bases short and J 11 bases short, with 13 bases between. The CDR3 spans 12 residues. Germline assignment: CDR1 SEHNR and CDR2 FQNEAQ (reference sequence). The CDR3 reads CASSFDPAAAFF. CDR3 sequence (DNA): TGTGCCAGCAGCTTCGACCCCGCGGCGGCTTTCTTT.

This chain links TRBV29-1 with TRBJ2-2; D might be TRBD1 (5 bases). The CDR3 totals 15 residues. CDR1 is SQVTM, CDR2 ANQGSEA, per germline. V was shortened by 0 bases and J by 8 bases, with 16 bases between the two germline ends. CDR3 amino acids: CSVEDRVGPGGELFF. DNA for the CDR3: TGCAGCGTTGAAGACAGGGTGGGCCCAGGTGGGGAGCTGTTTTTT.